This T cell receptor beta chain was profiled in a study of shared clonotypes between healthy human individuals (dated by TCRdb to the early 2020s). In the study overall: A few men and two women, aged 18 to 49 years, made up the cohort. Each donor's leukapheresis produced roughly between about 0.9 and 9.5 billion PBMCs. To increase sequencing depth and limit assay-specific biases, TCR repertoire library preparation and sequencing were carried out by different laboratories using diverse techniques. To estimate repertoire size and how much clonotypes are shared between individuals, the study performed deep sequencing of blood TCR repertoires from about five healthy adults.

Study-wide conclusions, independent of this receptor: Pairwise subsampling led to the expectation that sequencing depth would affect the degree of clonotype sharing among donors. Sampling was limited to blood, and TCR repertoires in tissue likely differ from TCR repertoires in blood. The small number of donors limited the genetic and exposure-history diversity represented.

With regard to this clone: Its antigen remains unidentified. Base qualities were left out, and no much larger clone turns up one base away.

A distance of 22 bases separates the germline ends of V and J, which lose 10 bases and 9 bases respectively. The germline V gene provides CDR1 MDHEN and CDR2 SYDVKM. The CDR3 spans 13 residues, from the cysteine through the phenylalanine. The DNA shown is the 39-base CDR3, in frame from base 1. Using the deep immunoSEQ assay, TCR CDR3 regions were amplified from genomic DNA by multiplex PCR. Extracted genomic DNA from each cell subset was spread evenly across all wells of several immunoSEQ 96-well plates, with each plate serving as a replicate. For unsorted PBMC, roughly 330 ng genomic DNA, equal to roughly 33,000 T cell genomes, was loaded into each replicate PCR. Ten immunoSEQ deep assay plates were used to sequence the unsorted PBMC genomic DNA. The purified libraries were quantified using a Qubit 3.0 fluorometer, sized with a Bioanalyzer 2100, and then quantified again using the KAPA Library Quantification kit. Every immunoSEQ 96-well plate was sequenced on a separate single-read 150-cycle Illumina NextSeq 550 flow cell. In the authors' own workflow: Because the immunoSEQ output held only junctional sequences and lacked quality scores, the filtering could not match the filtering applied to full-length reads. To assign V/J genes and CDR3, sequences were annotated against IMGT germline references using PyIR, a Python wrapper for IgBLAST v1.9. Reads were filtered out if the reads had weak V/J assignments (E-value above 1e-6), no CDR3, stop codons, out-of-frame junctions, or ambiguous translated residues. V3J clonotypes were defined by identical inferred V gene, J gene, and CDR3 amino acid sequence. To compute the percentage overlap between repertoires, the number of shared unique clonotypes was divided by the size of the smaller repertoire. Richness of each repertoire was evaluated using RTK rarefaction, the Chao1 estimator, and Recon v2.1 estimates of unobserved clonotypes. As stored in TCRdb, this immuneACCESS dataset retains in-frame rearrangements with V and J assigned. A fraction of the clones does not appear; measured against another copy, unresolved V genes explain less than half of the discrepancy, and the remainder lacks a known reason. V and J calls and clone size are those listed in that table; D and trimming were worked out from the DNA. The sample profile shows about 490,000 clones; around 80% of them were found once. Around 12% of the sample is in the top ten clones.

The donors were healthy, HIV-negative adults who had no recently reported acute infections or vaccinations. All donors were Caucasian adults living in Nashville, Tennessee, USA. For unsorted samples, about 90 million PBMCs were counted, and genomic DNA was extracted using the QIAamp DNA Blood Mini kit. Blood was obtained by leukapheresis, after which PBMCs were separated by Ficoll-Histopaque density gradient centrifugation and cryopreserved in liquid nitrogen vapor phase. This receptor was identified in a woman aged 35 to 49 in good health. Some clones in this sample may be carry-over from other donors' samples. What was sequenced was PBMCs. This chain joins TRBV28 to TRBJ2-7, with no confident D gene call. The CDR3 sequence is CATRNPLGGWQYF. The DNA sequence is TGTGCCACCAGGAACCCCCTGGGCGGATGGCAGTACTTC.